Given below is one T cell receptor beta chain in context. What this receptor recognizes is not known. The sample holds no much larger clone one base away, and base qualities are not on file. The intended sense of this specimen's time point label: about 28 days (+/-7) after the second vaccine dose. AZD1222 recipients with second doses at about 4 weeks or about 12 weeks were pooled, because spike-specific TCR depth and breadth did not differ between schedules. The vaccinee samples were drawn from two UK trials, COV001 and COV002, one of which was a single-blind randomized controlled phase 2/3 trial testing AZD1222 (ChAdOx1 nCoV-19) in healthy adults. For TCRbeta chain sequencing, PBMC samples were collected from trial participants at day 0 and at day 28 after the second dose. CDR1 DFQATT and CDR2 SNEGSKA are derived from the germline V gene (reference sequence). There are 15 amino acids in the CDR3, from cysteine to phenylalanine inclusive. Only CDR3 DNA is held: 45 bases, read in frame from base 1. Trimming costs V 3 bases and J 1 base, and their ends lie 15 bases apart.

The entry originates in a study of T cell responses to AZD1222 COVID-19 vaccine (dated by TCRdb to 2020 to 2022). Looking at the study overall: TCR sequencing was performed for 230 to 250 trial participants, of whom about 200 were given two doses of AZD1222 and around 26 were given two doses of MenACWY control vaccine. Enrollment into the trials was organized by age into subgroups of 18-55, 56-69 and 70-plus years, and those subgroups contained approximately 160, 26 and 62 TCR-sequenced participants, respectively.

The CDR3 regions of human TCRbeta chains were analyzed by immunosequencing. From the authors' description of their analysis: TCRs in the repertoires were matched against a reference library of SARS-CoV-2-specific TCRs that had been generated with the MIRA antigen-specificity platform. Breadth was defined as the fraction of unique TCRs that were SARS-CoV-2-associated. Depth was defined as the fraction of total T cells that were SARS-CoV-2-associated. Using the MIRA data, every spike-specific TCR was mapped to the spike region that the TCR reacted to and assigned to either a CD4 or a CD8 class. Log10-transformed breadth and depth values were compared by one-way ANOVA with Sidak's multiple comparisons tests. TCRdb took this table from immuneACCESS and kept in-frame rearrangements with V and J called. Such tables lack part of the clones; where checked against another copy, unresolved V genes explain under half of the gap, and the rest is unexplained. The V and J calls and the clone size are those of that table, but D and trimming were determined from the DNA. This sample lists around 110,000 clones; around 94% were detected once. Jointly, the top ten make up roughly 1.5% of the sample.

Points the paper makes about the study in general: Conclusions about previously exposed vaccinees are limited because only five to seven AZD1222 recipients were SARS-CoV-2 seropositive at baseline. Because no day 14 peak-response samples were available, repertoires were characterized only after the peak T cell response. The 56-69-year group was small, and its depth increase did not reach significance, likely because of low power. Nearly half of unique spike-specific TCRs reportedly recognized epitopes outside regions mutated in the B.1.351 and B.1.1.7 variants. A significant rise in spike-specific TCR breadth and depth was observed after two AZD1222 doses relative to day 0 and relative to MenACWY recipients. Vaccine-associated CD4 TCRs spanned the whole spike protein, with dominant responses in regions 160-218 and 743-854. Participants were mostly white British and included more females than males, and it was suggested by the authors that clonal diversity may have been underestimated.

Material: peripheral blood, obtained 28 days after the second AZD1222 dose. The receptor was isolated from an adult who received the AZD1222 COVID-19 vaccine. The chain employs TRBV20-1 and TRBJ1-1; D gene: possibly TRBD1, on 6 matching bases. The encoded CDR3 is CSASRSGVRNTEAFF. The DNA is TGCAGTGCTAGTCGGTCAGGGGTTCGGAACACTGAAGCTTTCTTT.